This TCR beta chain was sequenced during a study of blood T cell repertoires in COVID-19 (dated by TCRdb to the early 2020s). Regarding the study in general: Samples from collaborators originated in the United States, Italy and Spain and spanned both the acute and convalescent phases of COVID-19. The prospective study material was composed of cDNA or gDNA derived from T cells, B-cell-depleted T cells, or PBMCs. Subjects who had been exposed to COVID-19, were actively infected with it, or had recovered from it provided the deeply sampled blood TCRbeta repertoires that made up the dataset. The repertoires were released in a freely available public database meant as a resource for research on the immune response to SARS-CoV-2. Samples came from the ongoing ImmuneRACE study (first 160 participants) plus 1,254 subjects from 6 global collaborators. A de-identified subject ID, COVID-19 status, age in years and sex were almost always included in the sample metadata. Where available, HLA class I and class II types were taken from metadata supplied by the sample provider and were not determined by assay-based typing.

With regard to this clone: Its antigen is currently not known. No base-level quality is on record; no much larger clone is a single base apart.

Here is what the overall study found, with its caveats: The amount of clinical and demographic metadata varied by source and participant and was provided uncurated.

One collaborating source in Seattle enrolled patients during active infection and followed them longitudinally through the course of disease. The collaborating institutions used their own protocols to collect whole blood in K2EDTA tubes. For TCRbeta analysis, collaborator samples were shipped as frozen whole blood, as isolated PBMCs, or as DNA extracted from either sample type. The immunoSEQ Assay, a bias-controlled multiplex PCR, was used to amplify TCRbeta CDR3 regions from genomic DNA. For the original study's pipeline: The number of nucleated cells in each sample was estimated from the amplification of reference gene primers within the assay. Sequence reads were collapsed and filtered to measure the absolute abundance of every unique TCRbeta CDR3 rearrangement. Productive Simpson clonality was computed per sample as the square root of Simpson's diversity index over productive rearrangements. As stored in TCRdb, this immuneACCESS dataset retains in-frame rearrangements with V and J assigned. A fraction of the clones does not appear; measured against another copy, unresolved V genes explain less than half of the discrepancy, and the remainder lacks a known reason. That table supplies the V and J calls and clone size; D and trimming were determined from the DNA. The sample table contains 150,000 to 200,000 clones; only one count was recorded for over 70% of them. 6.5% to 9% of the sample belongs to the ten largest clones.

This sequence was found in a woman between 40 and 55 years old with COVID-19, enrolled during active disease. The specimen was peripheral blood.

The DNA sequence follows: TGCGCCAGCAGTGTCATTTTGGGGGAGCTGTTTTTT. This gives the protein CASSVILGELFF. The chain couples TRBV10-1 to TRBJ2-2, with the D gene call left open. At the junction V is shortened by 4 bases and J by 8 bases, with 8 bases in between. According to the germline V gene (reference sequence), CDR1 reads WNHNN and CDR2 reads SYGVQD. The CDR3 measures 12 amino acids from cysteine to phenylalanine. Solely the CDR3 DNA is kept, with 36 bases framed from the first base.